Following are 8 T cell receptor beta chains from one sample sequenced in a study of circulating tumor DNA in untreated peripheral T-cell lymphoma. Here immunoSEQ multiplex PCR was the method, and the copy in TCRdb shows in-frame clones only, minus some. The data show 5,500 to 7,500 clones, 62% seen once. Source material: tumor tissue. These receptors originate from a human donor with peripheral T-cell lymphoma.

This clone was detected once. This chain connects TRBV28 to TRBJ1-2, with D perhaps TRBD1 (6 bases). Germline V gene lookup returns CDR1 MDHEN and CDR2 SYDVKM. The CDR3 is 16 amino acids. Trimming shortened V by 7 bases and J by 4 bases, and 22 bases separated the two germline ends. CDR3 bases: TGTGCCAGCACCACCAGCACGCGGGGGGCTGTCTATGGCTACACCTTC. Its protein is CASTTSTRGAVYGYTF.

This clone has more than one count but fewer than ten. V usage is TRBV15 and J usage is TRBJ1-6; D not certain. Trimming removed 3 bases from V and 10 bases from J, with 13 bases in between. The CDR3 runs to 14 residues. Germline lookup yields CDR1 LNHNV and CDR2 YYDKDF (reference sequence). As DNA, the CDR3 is TGTGCCACCAGCAGCGTAAGGGAGTTCTCACCCCTCCACTTT. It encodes CATSSVREFSPLHF.

The DNA for the CDR3 is TGTGCCAGCAGTGAAGGGGACAGGAACTATGGCTACACCTTC. Translated: CASSEGDRNYGYTF. The chain is built from TRBV6-1 and TRBJ1-2; 8 nucleotides align to TRBD1. CDR3 length equals 14 residues. The ends lost 1 base at V and 2 bases at J; junction bases unmatched: 0. Germline values: CDR1 MNHNS, CDR2 SASEGT.

CDR3 sequence: CSVRTGGNGELFF. The CDR3 DNA follows: TGCAGCGTCCGGACAGGGGGCAACGGGGAGCTGTTTTTT. V gene TRBV29-1 combines with J gene TRBJ2-2; 11 nucleotides match TRBD1. Trimming removed 6 bases from V and 7 bases from J; junction bases left unmatched: 4. CDR1 SQVTM and CDR2 ANQGSEA come from the germline V gene. This CDR3 region has 13 residues.

The CDR3: CASSIGTSGGFSEQFF. CDR3 coding DNA: TGTGCCAGTAGTATCGGGACTAGCGGGGGGTTTAGTGAGCAGTTCTTC. The chain has TRBV19 and TRBJ2-1, with 15 bases identical to TRBD2. The V gene end was trimmed by 3 bases and the J gene end by 9 bases; junction bases not matched to a gene: 6. CDR1 is LNHDA, CDR2 SQIVND, per germline (reference sequence). The CDR3 loop spans 16 amino acids.

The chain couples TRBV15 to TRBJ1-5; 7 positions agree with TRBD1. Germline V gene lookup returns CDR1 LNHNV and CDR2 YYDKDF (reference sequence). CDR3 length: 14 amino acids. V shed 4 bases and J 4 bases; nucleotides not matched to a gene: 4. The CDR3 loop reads CATSKGQTNQPQHF. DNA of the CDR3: TGTGCCACCAGCAAGGGACAGACAAATCAGCCCCAGCATTTT.

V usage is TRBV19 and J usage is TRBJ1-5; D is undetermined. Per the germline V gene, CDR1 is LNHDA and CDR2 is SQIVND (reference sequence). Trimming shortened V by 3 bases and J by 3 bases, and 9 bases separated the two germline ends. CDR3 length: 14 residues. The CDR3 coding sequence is TGTGCCAGTAGTATCGGCGGTTACAATCAGCCCCAGCATTTT. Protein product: CASSIGGYNQPQHF.

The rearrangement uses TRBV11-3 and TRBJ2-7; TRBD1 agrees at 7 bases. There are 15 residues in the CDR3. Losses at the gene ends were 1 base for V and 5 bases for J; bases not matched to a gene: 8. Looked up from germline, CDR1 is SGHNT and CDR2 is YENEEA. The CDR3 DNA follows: TGTGCCAGCAGCTTAGGGGGGAGACAGGGTGACGAGCAGTACTTC. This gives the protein CASSLGGRQGDEQYF.